The present T cell receptor beta chain was sequenced within a study of shared clonotypes between healthy human individuals (dated by TCRdb to the early 2020s). Broadly, across the study: A couple of women and three men aged 18 to 49 years were included in the cohort. For each donor, CD4 naive and CD4 memory were each run on three plates, CD8 naive on two plates, and CD8 memory on one plate. The study deeply sequenced blood TCR repertoires of about 5 healthy adults to estimate repertoire size and the extent of clonotype sharing between individuals. Different laboratories and diverse techniques were used to prepare libraries and sequence TCR repertoires, to increase sequencing depth and limit assay-specific biases. Leukapheresis yielded between about 0.85 and 9.5 billion PBMCs per donor. Broad study findings and their caveats: Higher generation probabilities were observed for clonotypes shared by all four sorted-subset donors than for non-shared clonotypes. Pairwise subsampling led to the expectation that sequencing depth would affect the degree of clonotype sharing among donors. Sharing across a few donors was observed for roughly 5% of naive CD4, 3% to 3.5% of naive CD8, 2% to 2.5% of memory CD4, and less than 0.45% of memory CD8 clonotypes. Naive subsets generally had larger estimated clonotype richness than memory subsets did. Incomplete sequencing was indicated by rarefaction of sorted-subset datasets, despite the large sequencing depth. Sampling was limited to blood, and TCR repertoires in tissue likely differ from TCR repertoires in blood. Because the study included only a small number of donors, the genetic and exposure-history diversity represented was limited.

On this clone itself: Its binding antigen is unknown. Per-nucleotide qualities are absent, and no much larger clonotype sits a single base away. The identical CDR3 is also encoded by other nucleotide sequences in the sample.

Using the deep immunoSEQ assay, TCR CDR3 regions were amplified from genomic DNA by multiplex PCR. Extracted genomic DNA from each cell subset was distributed evenly across all wells of several immunoSEQ 96-well plates, and each plate was treated as a replicate. For sorted subsets, each replicate PCR was loaded with 200 ng genomic DNA, equivalent to 30,000 or so T cell genomes. Purified libraries were measured with a Qubit 3.0 fluorometer, size-checked on a Bioanalyzer 2100, and measured again with the KAPA Library Quantification kit. Every immunoSEQ 96-well plate was sequenced on a separate single-read 150-cycle Illumina NextSeq 550 flow cell. Regarding the original processing steps: Because the immunoSEQ output included only junctional sequences and no quality scores, the filtering could not be the same as the filtering used for full-length reads. To assign V/J genes and CDR3, sequences were annotated using PyIR, a Python wrapper for IgBLAST v1.9, with IMGT germline references. Reads were filtered out if the reads had weak V/J assignments (E-value above 1e-6), no CDR3, stop codons, out-of-frame junctions, or ambiguous translated residues. A V3J clonotype was defined by an identical inferred V gene, J gene, and CDR3 amino acid sequence. To compute the percentage overlap between repertoires, the number of shared unique clonotypes was divided by the size of the smaller repertoire. RTK rarefaction, the Chao1 estimator, and Recon v2.1 estimates of unobserved clonotypes were used to assess repertoire richness. OLGA was used to compute generation probabilities for all TCRbeta clonotypes that the gDNA method yielded from a handful of donors. The clones in this table, taken by TCRdb from immuneACCESS, are in-frame only. Not every clone is retained; where verified, under half of the shortfall comes from an unresolved V gene, and the cause of the rest is unknown. V and J calls and clone size are given by that table; D and trimming were obtained from the DNA. This sample holds some 1.1 million clones; approximately 77% were observed only once. The leading ten clones occupy almost 0.9% of the sample.

Donors were healthy HIV-negative adults with no recently reported acute infections or vaccinations. Every donor was a Caucasian adult living in Nashville, Tennessee, USA. CD4+ T cells were enriched by magnetic negative selection; naive cells were then positively selected on CD45RA, and the negative fraction formed the memory subset. Blood was collected by leukapheresis, and PBMCs were isolated by Ficoll-Histopaque density gradient centrifugation and then cryopreserved in liquid nitrogen vapor phase. Analytical flow cytometry was used to check the purity and quantity of each magnetically sorted T cell population. From each sorted fraction, genomic DNA was isolated and quantified by UV absorbance on a Nanodrop 2000c. CDR1 and CDR2 are drawn from the germline V gene: SGHVS, FQNEAQ. The CDR3 numbers 13 residues from cysteine through phenylalanine. Solely the CDR3 DNA is kept, with 39 bases framed from the first base. Trimming removed 5 bases from V and 5 bases from J; the gene matches leave 4 bases unexplained.

Sequences were obtained from memory CD4+ T cells from PBMCs. This specimen's cell subset or site label, interpreted: CD45RA-negative fraction. Recombination linked TRBV7-8 to TRBJ1-1; 8 central bases correspond to TRBD1. The receptor's source is a man in his late teens or twenties in good health. Some clones in this sample may be carry-over from other donors' samples. The CDR3 amino acid sequence is: CASSLDRGTEAFF. The DNA reads as follows: TGTGCCAGCAGCCTAGACAGGGGAACTGAAGCTTTCTTT.